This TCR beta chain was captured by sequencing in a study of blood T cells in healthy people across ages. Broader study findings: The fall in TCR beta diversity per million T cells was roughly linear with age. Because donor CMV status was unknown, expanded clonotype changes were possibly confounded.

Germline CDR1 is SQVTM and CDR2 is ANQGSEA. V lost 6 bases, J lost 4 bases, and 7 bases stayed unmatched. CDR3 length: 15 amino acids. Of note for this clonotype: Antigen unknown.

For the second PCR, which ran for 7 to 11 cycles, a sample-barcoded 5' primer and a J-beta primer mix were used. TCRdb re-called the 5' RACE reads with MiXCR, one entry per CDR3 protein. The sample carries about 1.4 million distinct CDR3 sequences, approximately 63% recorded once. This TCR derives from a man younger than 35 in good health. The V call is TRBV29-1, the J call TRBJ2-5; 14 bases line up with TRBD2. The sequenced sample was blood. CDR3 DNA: TGCAGCGTAGACGGGACTAGCGGGAGCTTAGAGACCCAGTACTTC. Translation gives CSVDGTSGSLETQYF.